This TCR beta chain was recovered during a study of shared clonotypes between healthy human individuals. Study-level points and caveats: Represented genetic and exposure-history diversity was restricted by having few donors. On the whole, naive subsets had larger estimated richness than memory subsets had.

This table comes from immunoSEQ multiplex PCR, and its TCRdb copy is limited to in-frame clones, with some not included. The sample carries more than 2 million clones, 85% to 95% recorded once. With respect to this clone: Its antigen is still unknown.

J gave up 6 bases and V 4 bases, and 11 bases lay outside the gene matches. Germline assignment: CDR1 SGHTA and CDR2 FQGNSA. The CDR3 runs to 17 residues. This clonotype was obtained from a young man in good health. Material: naive CD4+ T cells sorted from blood. The subset was: CD45RA+ positively selected. J is TRBJ1-6 and V is TRBV7-2; TRBD1 aligns across 8 bases. The CDR3 protein is CASSSRTGFSSNSPLHF. In DNA form, the CDR3 reads TGTGCCAGCAGCTCCCGGACAGGGTTTTCGTCTAATTCACCCCTCCACTTT.